The 8 T cell receptor beta chains given below trace back to one sample, sequenced in a study of T cell changes during pregnancy in multiple sclerosis (dated by TCRdb to between 2018 and 2020). Library creation used the immunoSEQ multiplex PCR assay. Sourced from immuneACCESS, this table was stored by TCRdb with only in-frame sequences that have V and J called. A share of the clones is absent; for the studies checked, an unresolved V gene accounts for under half, and the remainder has no known explanation. The sample includes 84,000 or so clones, with less than 95% observed a single time. The top ten clones comprise 2.5% of the sample. Material: peripheral blood, obtained in the third trimester of pregnancy. The receptors stem from a female donor with multiple sclerosis, enrolled in a pregnancy study.

The chain carries TRBV30 and TRBJ1-4, with 7 bases lining up with TRBD1. CDR3 length equals 13 residues. With V trimmed by 3 bases and J by 7 bases, 5 bases remained unmatched. Germline CDR1 GTSNPN, CDR2 SVGIG (reference sequence). This chain's CDR3 is CAWSSGGVEKLFF. The CDR3 region has the DNA TGTGCCTGGAGCTCAGGGGGAGTTGAAAAACTGTTTTTT. The variable domain in full, with the rest retrieved from reference TRBV30 and TRBJ1-4, is SQTIHQWPATLVQPVGSPLSLECTVEGTSNPNLYWYRQAAGRGLQLLFYSVGIGQISSEVPQNLSASRPQDRQFILSSKKLLLSDSGFYLCAWSSGGVEKLFFGSGTQLSVL.

CDR3 in amino acids: CASSLSGGDYGYTF. As DNA, the CDR3 is TGTGCCAGCAGCTTGTCCGGGGGGGACTATGGCTACACCTTC. The V and J genes are TRBV5-4 and TRBJ1-2; D is perhaps TRBD1 (5 bases). V was trimmed by 1 base and J by 3 bases, leaving 10 bases between them. This CDR3 is built from 14 residues. The germline CDR1 and CDR2 sequences are SGHNT and YYREEE (reference sequence).

This chain uses TRBV5-5 with TRBJ1-1; possible D gene TRBD1, 6 bases. Trimming shortened V by 2 bases and J by 5 bases, and 13 bases separated the two germline ends. Germline lookup yields CDR1 SGHKS and CDR2 YYEKEE (reference sequence). The length of the CDR3 is 14 residues. The CDR3 DNA reads TGTGCCAGCAGCTTAGGGACAATAGGGACTGAAGCTTTCTTT. As protein: CASSLGTIGTEAFF. Full variable domain (rest looked up from reference TRBV5-5 and TRBJ1-1): DAGVTQSPTHLIKTRGQQVTLRCSPISGHKSVSWYQQVLGQGPQFIFQYYEKEERGRGNFPDRFSARQFPNYSSELNVNALLLGDSALYLCASSLGTIGTEAFFGQGTRLTVV.

The chain carries TRBV11-2 and TRBJ1-6, with 8 bases fitting TRBD1. With 3 bases clipped from V and 7 bases from J, the junction kept 8 bases outside the gene matches. The CDR3 totals 16 residues. CDR1 is SGHAT, CDR2 FQNNGV, per germline. The CDR3 DNA reads as TGTGCCAGCAGCTTGACAGGGGTTCGTGGCAATTCACCCCTCCACTTT. This sequence encodes CASSLTGVRGNSPLHF.

This chain connects TRBV11-2 to TRBJ2-2; the match to TRBD1 covers 10 bases. The J segment lost 5 bases and the V segment lost 5 bases, leaving 8 bases of the junction unmatched. The CDR3 loop spans 16 amino acids. Looked up from germline, CDR1 is SGHAT and CDR2 is FQNNGV. CDR3 amino acids: CASSLGQGVWTGELFF. DNA for the CDR3: TGTGCCAGCAGCCTAGGACAGGGGGTCTGGACCGGGGAGCTGTTTTTT.

J is TRBJ2-5 and V is TRBV7-6; D gene uncertain. Looked up from germline, CDR1 is SGHVS and CDR2 is FNYEAQ. This CDR3 is 12 amino acids long. The V gene lost 5 bases and the J gene lost 5 bases, with 9 bases spanning the gap. CDR3 nucleotides: TGTGCCAGCAGCGGGCAGGTTGAGACCCAGTACTTC. Residues: CASSGQVETQYF.

The rearrangement uses TRBV5-1 and TRBJ1-4; tentatively, D is TRBD1 (5 bases). V was pared by 2 bases and J by 0 bases, with 17 bases between. Germline-derived CDR1 and CDR2 are SGHRS and YFSETQ. The CDR3 runs 18 residues. The chain's CDR3 is CASSLGAETFATNEKLFF. The DNA of the CDR3 is TGCGCCAGCAGCTTAGGGGCGGAAACCTTTGCAACTAATGAAAAACTGTTTTTT.

This clone was observed a single time. The chain couples TRBV25-1 to TRBJ1-5, with TRBD1 as a possible D gene (5 bases). The CDR3 loop spans 13 amino acids. Germline lookup yields CDR1 MGHDK and CDR2 SYGVNS. Trimming removed 8 bases at V and 3 bases at J, with 11 bases between. The CDR3 coding sequence is TGTGCCAGCGCGCAGGGAATCAATCAGCCCCAGCATTTT. Its protein product is CASAQGINQPQHF.